The 5 T cell receptor beta chains below all came from one sample that was sequenced in a study of OX40 agonist ivuxolimab in advanced cancers. Libraries were prepared by immunoSEQ multiplex PCR; TCRdb keeps only in-frame clonotypes and omits some of them. The sample records about 36,000 clones, 76% being singletons. The sequencing here drew on CD4+ or CD8+ T cells sorted from blood, taken in a trial of the OX40 agonist ivuxolimab. Source of these receptors: an adult with an advanced solid tumor such as melanoma, head and neck, liver or kidney cancer.

This clone was counted once. The CDR3 protein is CASSASGAYEQYF. The CDR3 DNA is TGCGCCAGCAGCGCCTCTGGGGCCTACGAGCAGTACTTC. J is TRBJ2-7 and V is TRBV5-1; no firm D call. Trimming removed 4 bases at V and 2 bases at J, with 10 bases between. CDR3 length: 13 residues. Germline loops: CDR1 SGHRS, CDR2 YFSETQ. The full variable domain, in which reference TRBV5-1 and TRBJ2-7 provide the parts outside the CDR3, is KAGVTQTPRYLIKTRGQQVTLSCSPISGHRSVSWYQQTPGQGLQFLFEYFSETQRNKGNFPGRFSGRQFSNSRSEMNVSTLELGDSALYLCASSASGAYEQYFGPGTRLTVT.

The chain combines TRBV27 with TRBJ1-1; no definite D call. The V gene lost 2 bases and the J gene lost 1 base, with 5 bases spanning the gap. Germline V gives CDR1 MNHEY, CDR2 SMNVEV (reference sequence). This CDR3 has 13 amino acids. In DNA form, the CDR3 reads TGTGCCAGCAGTTTAACAGAGAACACTGAAGCTTTCTTT. Translating gives CASSLTENTEAFF.

The sample holds one count of this clone. The gene calls are TRBV11-2 and TRBJ2-2; TRBD2 might be the D (5 bases). V lost 3 bases and J lost 4, with 15 bases in between. The CDR3 loop spans 16 amino acids. CDR1 and CDR2 (germline): SGHAT, FQNNGV. Written as DNA, the CDR3 is TGTGCCAGCAGCTTCGGGGTCTACTTCCCCACCGGGGAGCTGTTTTTT. Its translation is CASSFGVYFPTGELFF.

The chain is built from TRBV7-8 and TRBJ1-5; no definite D call. Trimming pared 1 base from V and 0 bases from J, leaving 7 bases between. This CDR3 is 15 amino acids long. CDR1 and CDR2 (germline): SGHVS, FQNEAQ. This chain's CDR3 is CASSLERNSNQPQHF. CDR3 DNA sequence: TGTGCCAGCAGCTTAGAACGGAATAGCAATCAGCCCCAGCATTTT.

This clone was observed a handful of times. The chain links TRBV30 to TRBJ1-6, with D unresolved. Germline V CDR1 and CDR2: GTSNPN, SVGIG (reference sequence). V was pared by 2 bases and J by 10 bases, with 12 bases between. The CDR3 has 13 amino acids. DNA of the CDR3: TGTGCCTGGAGTTTGCAGTGGCCCTCACCCCTCCACTTT. This translates into CAWSLQWPSPLHF.